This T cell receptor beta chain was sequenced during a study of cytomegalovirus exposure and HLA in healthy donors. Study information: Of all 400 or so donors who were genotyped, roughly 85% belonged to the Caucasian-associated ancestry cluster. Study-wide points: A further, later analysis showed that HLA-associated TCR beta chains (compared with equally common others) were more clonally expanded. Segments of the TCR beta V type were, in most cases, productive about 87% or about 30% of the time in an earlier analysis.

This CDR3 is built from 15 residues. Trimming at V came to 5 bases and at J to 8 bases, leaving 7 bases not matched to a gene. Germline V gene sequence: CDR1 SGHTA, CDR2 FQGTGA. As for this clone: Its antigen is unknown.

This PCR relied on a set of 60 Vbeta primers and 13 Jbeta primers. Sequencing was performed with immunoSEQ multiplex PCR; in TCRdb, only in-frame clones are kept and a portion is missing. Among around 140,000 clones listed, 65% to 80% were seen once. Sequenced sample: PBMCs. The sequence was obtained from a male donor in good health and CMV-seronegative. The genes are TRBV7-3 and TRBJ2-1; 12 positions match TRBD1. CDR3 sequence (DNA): TGTGCCAGCAGCACGGGACAGGGGGCTGGCGATGAGCAGTTCTTC. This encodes CASSTGQGAGDEQFF.